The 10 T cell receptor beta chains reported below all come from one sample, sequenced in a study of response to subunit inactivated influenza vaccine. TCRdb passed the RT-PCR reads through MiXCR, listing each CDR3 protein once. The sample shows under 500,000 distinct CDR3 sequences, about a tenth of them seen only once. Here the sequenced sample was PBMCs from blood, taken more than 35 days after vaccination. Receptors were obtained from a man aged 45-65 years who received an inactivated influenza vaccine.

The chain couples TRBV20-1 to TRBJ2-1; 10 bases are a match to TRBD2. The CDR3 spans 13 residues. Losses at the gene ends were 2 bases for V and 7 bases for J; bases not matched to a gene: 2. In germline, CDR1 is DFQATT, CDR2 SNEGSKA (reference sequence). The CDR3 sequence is CSARPTSGNEQFF. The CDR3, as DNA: TGCAGTGCTAGACCGACTAGCGGGAATGAGCAGTTCTTC.

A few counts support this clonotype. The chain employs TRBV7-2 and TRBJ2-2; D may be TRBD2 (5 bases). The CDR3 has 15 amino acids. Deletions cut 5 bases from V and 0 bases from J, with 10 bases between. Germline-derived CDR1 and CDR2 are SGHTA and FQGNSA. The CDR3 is CASSTTGTNTGELFF. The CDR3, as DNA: TGTGCCAGCAGCACAACCGGGACGAACACCGGGGAGCTGTTTTTT.

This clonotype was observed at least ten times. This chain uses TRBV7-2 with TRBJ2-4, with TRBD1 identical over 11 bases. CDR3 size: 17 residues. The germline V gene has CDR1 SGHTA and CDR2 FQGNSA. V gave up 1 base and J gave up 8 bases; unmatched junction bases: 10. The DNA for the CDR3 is TGTGCCAGCAGCTTAGTCGGGACAGGGGGGAGGGTGGACATTCAGTACTTC. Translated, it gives CASSLVGTGGRVDIQYF.

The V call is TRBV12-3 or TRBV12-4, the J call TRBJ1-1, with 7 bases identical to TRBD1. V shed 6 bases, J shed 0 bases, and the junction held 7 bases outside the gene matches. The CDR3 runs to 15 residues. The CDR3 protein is CASSHRGRMNTEAFF. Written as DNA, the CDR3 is TGTGCCAGCAGCCACAGGGGACGGATGAACACTGAAGCTTTCTTT.

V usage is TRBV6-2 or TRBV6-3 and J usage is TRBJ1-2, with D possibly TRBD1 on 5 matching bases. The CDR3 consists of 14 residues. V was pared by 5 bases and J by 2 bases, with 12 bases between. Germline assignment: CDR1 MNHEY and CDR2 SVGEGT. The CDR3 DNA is TGTGCCAGCAGTCTGGGACTCTTAAACTATGGCTACACCTTC. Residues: CASSLGLLNYGYTF.

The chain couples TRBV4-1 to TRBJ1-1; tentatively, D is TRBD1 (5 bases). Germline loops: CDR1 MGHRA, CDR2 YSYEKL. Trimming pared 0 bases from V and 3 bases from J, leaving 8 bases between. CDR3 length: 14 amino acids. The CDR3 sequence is CASSQDREDTEAFF. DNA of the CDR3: TGCGCCAGCAGCCAAGACAGGGAGGACACTGAAGCTTTCTTT.

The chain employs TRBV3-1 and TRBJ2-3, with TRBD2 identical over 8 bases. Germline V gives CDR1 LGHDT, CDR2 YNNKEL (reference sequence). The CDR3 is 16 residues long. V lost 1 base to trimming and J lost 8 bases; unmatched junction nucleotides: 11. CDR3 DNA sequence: TGTGCCAGCAGCCAAGTTACCGGACTAGCCGGGAGTACGCAGTATTTT. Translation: CASSQVTGLAGSTQYF.

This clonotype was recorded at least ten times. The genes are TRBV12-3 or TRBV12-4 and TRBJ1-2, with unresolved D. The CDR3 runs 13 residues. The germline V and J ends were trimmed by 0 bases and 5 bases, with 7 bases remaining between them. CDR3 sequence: CASSLASPYGYTF. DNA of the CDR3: TGTGCCAGCAGTTTAGCAAGTCCTTATGGCTACACCTTC.

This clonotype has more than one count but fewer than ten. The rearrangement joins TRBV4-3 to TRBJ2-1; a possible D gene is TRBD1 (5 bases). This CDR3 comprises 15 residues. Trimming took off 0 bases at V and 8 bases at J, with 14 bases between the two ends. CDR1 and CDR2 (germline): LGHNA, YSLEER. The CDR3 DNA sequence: TGCGCCAGCAGCCAAGATCGGGTAGGGGATGATGAGCAGTTCTTC. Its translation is CASSQDRVGDDEQFF.

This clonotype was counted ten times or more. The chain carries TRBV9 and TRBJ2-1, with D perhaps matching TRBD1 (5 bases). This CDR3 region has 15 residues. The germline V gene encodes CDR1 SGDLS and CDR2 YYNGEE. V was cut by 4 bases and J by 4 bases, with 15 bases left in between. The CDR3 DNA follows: TGTGCCAGCAGCCCACTCCCAAGGGGTTACAATGAGCAGTTCTTC. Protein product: CASSPLPRGYNEQFF.